Each of the 30 T cell receptor beta chains below was sequenced from the same sample in a study of T cells in Graves' hyperthyroidism and ophthalmopathy. Template material for amplifying TCR beta CDR3 regions consisted of RNA transcripts. First-round RT-PCR of the TCR CDR3 relied on the HTBI primer set. TCRdb itself ran the multiplex PCR reads through MiXCR, one entry per CDR3 protein. The top ten clones hold roughly a third of a sample with approximately 250,000 distinct CDR3 sequences, roughly 22% of them seen once. Sequences were obtained from blood. Receptor source: a woman between 40 and 55 years old with Graves' ophthalmopathy.

The CDR3 reads CASGPAGLDVLTF. CDR3 nucleotides: TGTGCTAGTGGCCCCGCGGGCTTAGACGTCCTGACTTTC. The V gene is TRBV12-5, the J gene TRBJ2-6; TRBD2 is a possible D gene (5 bases). The CDR3 has 13 residues. Per the germline V gene, CDR1 is LGHNT and CDR2 is FRNRAP. V lost 6 bases and J lost 11, with 14 bases in between. Supplemented by reference TRBV12-5 and TRBJ2-6, the full variable domain reads DARVTQTPRHKVTEMGQEVTMRCQPILGHNTVFWYRQTMMQGLELLAYFRNRAPLDDSGMPKDRFSAEMPDATLATLKIQPSEPRDSAVYFCASGPAGLDVLTFGAGSRLTVL.

This clonotype was seen repeatedly, ten times or more. The chain uses TRBV20-1 and TRBJ2-7; no firm D call. Germline V gives CDR1 DFQATT, CDR2 SNEGSKA (reference sequence). V was clipped by 4 bases and J by 0 bases, with 22 bases between them. This CDR3 contains 17 residues. The CDR3 loop reads CSAKVTVGSSSSYEQYF. The CDR3 region has the DNA TGCAGTGCTAAAGTTACGGTCGGCAGTTCTAGCTCCTACGAGCAGTACTTC.

This clonotype was observed a few times. The V call is TRBV6-5, the J call TRBJ1-2, with D unclear. CDR3 size: 12 residues. CDR1 and CDR2 from the germline V gene are MNHEY and SVGAGI. The V end was cut by 5 bases, the J end by 4 bases, with 8 bases between. CDR3 protein: CASSIDFYGYTF. CDR3 in DNA: TGTGCCAGCAGTATCGACTTCTATGGCTACACCTTC.

In its sample, this clonotype was seen many times. The chain uses TRBV19 and TRBJ2-5; D is perhaps TRBD2 (6 bases). Trimming took 3 bases from V and 5 from J, leaving 16 bases between them. The CDR3 is 15 residues long. Germline-derived CDR1 and CDR2 are LNHDA and SQIVND (reference sequence). The CDR3 reads CASSILVTGAETQYF. CDR3 in DNA: TGTGCCAGTAGTATTCTGGTCACGGGAGCGGAGACCCAGTACTTC.

In this sample, this clonotype turned up a few times. The chain uses TRBV30 and TRBJ1-3; possible D gene TRBD1, 5 bases. The germline V gene encodes CDR1 GTSNPN and CDR2 SVGIG (reference sequence). This CDR3 spans 14 amino acids. Trimming pared 5 bases from V and 0 bases from J, leaving 11 bases between. CDR3: CAWEGSLSGNTIYF. As DNA, the CDR3 is TGTGCCTGGGAGGGGTCTCTCTCTGGAAACACCATATATTTT.

This clonotype came up many times. This chain links TRBV2 with TRBJ2-7; 13 nucleotides agree with TRBD2. Per germline, CDR1 SNHLY and CDR2 FYNNEI. Germline trimming cut 1 base from V and 7 bases from J; bases unmatched to any gene: 4. The CDR3 covers 15 residues. The CDR3 loop reads CASSEGATSGREQYF. DNA for the CDR3: TGTGCCAGCAGTGAAGGGGCGACTAGCGGGAGGGAGCAGTACTTC.

This clonotype was seen ten or more times. The V gene is TRBV4-2, the J gene TRBJ2-2, with 11 bases identical to TRBD2. V lost 3 bases and J lost 7; bases outside the gene matches: 7. CDR3 length: 16 residues. Germline lookup yields CDR1 LGHNA and CDR2 YNFKEQ. The CDR3 DNA reads TGTGCCAGCAGCCAGGCCACTAGCGGGAGACTCGGGGAGCTGTTTTTT. Its translation: CASSQATSGRLGELFF.

This clonotype was recorded at least ten times. The chain joins TRBV28 to TRBJ2-7, with D perhaps TRBD1 or TRBD2 (5 bases each). V lost 5 bases, J lost 5 bases, and 16 bases lay in between. Germline assignment: CDR1 MDHEN and CDR2 SYDVKM. The CDR3 sequence is 14 residues long. The chain's CDR3 is CASSPRGAGDEQYF. The DNA for the CDR3 is TGTGCCAGCAGTCCCCGAGGGGCCGGGGACGAGCAGTACTTC.

The sample holds many counts of this clonotype. This sequence joins TRBV30 and TRBJ2-5; D remains ambiguous. The germline V gene encodes CDR1 GTSNPN and CDR2 SVGIG (reference sequence). This CDR3 region has 13 residues. V was trimmed by 5 bases and J by 5 bases, leaving 15 bases between them. The CDR3 coding sequence is TGTGCCTGGGGGATACTAATGGGGGAGACCCAGTACTTC. As protein: CAWGILMGETQYF.

V usage is TRBV6-5 and J usage is TRBJ1-1; TRBD1 matches 9 bases. V lost 4 bases, J lost 6 bases, and 9 bases stayed unmatched. CDR1 and CDR2 (germline): MNHEY, SVGAGI. The CDR3 runs 15 residues. The CDR3 reads CASSSSGQGGAEAFF. CDR3 DNA: TGTGCCAGCAGTTCCTCGGGACAGGGTGGCGCTGAAGCTTTCTTT.

This chain's CDR3 is CASSLEGADYGYTF. Here the CDR3 DNA reads TGTGCCAGCAGTTTGGAGGGGGCGGACTATGGCTACACCTTC. The rearrangement joins TRBV28 to TRBJ1-2; the match to TRBD1 covers 7 bases. V gave up 3 bases and J gave up 3 bases; unmatched junction bases: 4. The CDR3 sequence is 14 residues long. Germline assignment: CDR1 MDHEN and CDR2 SYDVKM.

This clonotype was counted at least ten times. V gene TRBV15 combines with J gene TRBJ1-5; possibly TRBD1 for D (5 bases). CDR1 LNHNV and CDR2 YYDKDF come from the germline V gene (reference sequence). The CDR3 runs 15 residues. V was clipped by 3 bases and J by 10 bases, with 19 bases between them. The CDR3 spells CATSSATGVTEPQHF. In DNA, the CDR3 is TGTGCCACCAGCAGTGCCACAGGTGTTACCGAACCCCAGCATTTT.

This clonotype was seen at least ten times. The chain carries TRBV27 and TRBJ2-7, with 11 bases identical to TRBD2. The CDR3 has 16 amino acids. The V segment lost 1 base and the J segment 2 bases; nucleotides outside the gene matches: 4. CDR1 is MNHEY, CDR2 SMNVEV, per germline (reference sequence). The CDR3 is CASSLLLAGGPYEQYF. The DNA of the CDR3 is TGTGCCAGCAGTTTATTGTTAGCGGGAGGGCCCTACGAGCAGTACTTC.

This clonotype was seen a few times. The rearrangement joins TRBV6-2 or TRBV6-3 to TRBJ2-1; 8 bases are a match to TRBD1. Germline trimming cut 6 bases from V and 12 bases from J; bases unmatched to any gene: 16. Looked up from germline, CDR1 is MNHEY and CDR2 is SVGEGT. CDR3 size: 15 residues. The CDR3 region is CASSHGTGPRGSQFF. For the CDR3, the DNA is TGTGCCAGCAGCCATGGGACAGGCCCAAGGGGATCGCAGTTCTTC.

This clonotype was observed at least ten times. This rearrangement joins TRBV12-3 or TRBV12-4 to TRBJ1-6, with D hard to call. This CDR3 has 12 amino acids. With 10 bases removed from V and 4 bases from J, the gap between germline ends came to 8 bases. CDR3 nucleotide sequence: TGTGCCATTAGCGGTTATAATTCACCCCTCCACTTT. It codes for CAISGYNSPLHF.

The chain has TRBV27 and TRBJ2-7; 10 nucleotides align to TRBD2. V dropped 5 bases and J dropped 2; count of bases not matched to a gene: 15. Germline V lookup: CDR1 MNHEY, CDR2 SMNVEV (reference sequence). The CDR3 contains 18 residues. This CDR3 is CASSPYSDTSGVPYEQYF. CDR3 bases: TGTGCCAGCAGTCCCTACTCAGATACTAGCGGGGTTCCCTACGAGCAGTACTTC.

The chain uses TRBV28 and TRBJ1-5; D remains ambiguous. Per the germline V gene, CDR1 is MDHEN and CDR2 is SYDVKM. This CDR3 is 13 amino acids long. With 5 bases removed from V and 9 bases from J, the gap between germline ends came to 14 bases. CDR3 region: CASSRTDLGPQHF. In DNA, the CDR3 is TGTGCCAGCAGTAGGACCGACCTGGGGCCCCAGCATTTT.

The table lists this clonotype with many counts. The V call is TRBV4-1, the J call TRBJ2-7; TRBD1 is a possible D gene (5 bases). The germline gives CDR1 MGHRA, CDR2 YSYEKL. This CDR3 comprises 14 residues. Trimming removed 0 bases from V and 5 bases from J, with 11 bases in between. CDR3 protein: CASSQDPRVHEQYF. In nucleotides, the CDR3 is TGCGCCAGCAGCCAAGATCCCAGGGTCCACGAGCAGTACTTC.

This clonotype was seen at least ten times. The chain carries TRBV6-1 and TRBJ2-5; 8 bases are a match to TRBD1. Losses at the gene ends were 4 bases for V and 4 bases for J; bases not matched to a gene: 8. CDR1 and CDR2 (germline): MNHNS, SASEGT. This CDR3 is built from 15 residues. CDR3 region: CASSAGGLVGETQYF. The CDR3 nucleotides are TGTGCCAGCAGTGCAGGGGGCCTGGTGGGAGAGACCCAGTACTTC.

In its sample, this clonotype was seen many times. The chain links TRBV19 to TRBJ1-1, with 7 nucleotides matching TRBD1. Germline lookup yields CDR1 LNHDA and CDR2 SQIVND (reference sequence). CDR3 length: 14 amino acids. After removal of 1 base from V and 6 bases from J, the junction contained 5 bases not matched to a gene. The DNA for the CDR3 is TGTGCCAGTAGTATAGGAGACAGGGTCTCTGAAGCTTTCTTT. This sequence encodes CASSIGDRVSEAFF.

This clonotype has at least ten counts. DNA for the CDR3: TGTGCCAGCAGCGTGGGGGGAACGAACACTGAAGCTTTCTTT. Encoded protein: CASSVGGTNTEAFF. This chain connects TRBV9 to TRBJ1-1; D is possibly TRBD1 (5 bases). The V gene's germline CDR1 is SGDLS and CDR2 YYNGEE. Trimming removed 2 bases at V and 1 base at J, with 9 bases between. This CDR3 spans 14 amino acids.

The J gene is TRBJ1-1, the V gene TRBV11-3; TRBD1 matches at 7 bases. The CDR3 is 15 residues long. CDR1 and CDR2 from the germline V gene are SGHNT and YENEEA. Trimming removed 5 bases from V and 1 base from J; junction bases left unmatched: 7. The CDR3 DNA sequence: TGTGCCAGCAGCCTAGGAAAGGGGGCGAACACTGAAGCTTTCTTT. Translation: CASSLGKGANTEAFF.

This clonotype was detected many times. The genes are TRBV5-1 and TRBJ2-7, with a weak D call TRBD2 (5 bases). CDR1 SGHRS and CDR2 YFSETQ come from the germline V gene. The length of the CDR3 is 15 residues. Between the trimmed V and J ends, which lost 0 bases and 2 bases, there was a span of 12 bases. The CDR3 coding sequence is TGCGCCAGCAGCTTGGTCTCCTCGGAGGCCTACGAGCAGTACTTC. Protein product: CASSLVSSEAYEQYF.

This clonotype was observed a handful of times. The chain combines TRBV6-5 with TRBJ1-2, with D unclear. This CDR3 region has 16 residues. The germline V gene encodes CDR1 MNHEY and CDR2 SVGAGI. V dropped 0 bases and J dropped 6 bases, with 17 bases sitting between them. The CDR3, as DNA: TGTGCCAGCAGTTACTCGAGGAGGACTGTCGGAGATGGCTACACCTTC. This codes for CASSYSRRTVGDGYTF.

This clonotype came up many times. The chain employs TRBV29-1 and TRBJ2-7, with D possibly TRBD2 on 5 matching bases. Germline loops: CDR1 SQVTM, CDR2 ANQGSEA. The V gene lost 3 bases and the J gene lost 7 bases, with 13 bases spanning the gap. The CDR3 covers 12 residues. CDR3 protein: CSVEDGVEEQYF. DNA for the CDR3: TGCAGCGTTGAGGACGGGGTCGAGGAGCAGTACTTC.

The table lists this clonotype with a few counts. This likely comes from a read error, as the CDR3 has no conserved phenylalanine or tryptophan at its end. V is TRBV30 and J is TRBJ1-2, with no clear D. The CDR3 consists of 12 residues. V dropped 5 bases and J dropped 10 bases, with 17 bases sitting between them. Germline CDR1 GTSNPN, CDR2 SVGIG (reference sequence). CDR3 sequence: CAWAPGNIDYTV. Written as DNA, the CDR3 is TGTGCCTGGGCACCGGGAAACATCGACTACACCGTC.

The chain has TRBV10-3 and TRBJ2-7; a possible D gene is TRBD2 (5 bases). The CDR3 runs 11 residues. Germline assignment: CDR1 ENHRY and CDR2 SYGVKD. Trimming stripped 6 bases from V and 6 bases from J, with 9 bases between. DNA of the CDR3: TGTGCCATCAGGGGAGCGACCGAGCAGTACTTC. This gives the protein CAIRGATEQYF.

This clonotype was picked up many times. The rearrangement uses TRBV20-1 and TRBJ2-3; maybe TRBD1 (6 bases). The CDR3 runs 15 residues. Germline V gives CDR1 DFQATT, CDR2 SNEGSKA (reference sequence). V was clipped by 5 bases and J by 8 bases, with 23 bases between them. CDR3 bases: TGCAGTGCTCCCAGGGGAGAGGGCTACACGGTTACGCAGTATTTT. Translation gives CSAPRGEGYTVTQYF.

Turning to this clonotype: One end of the junction varies from germline; a read error may be responsible. V and J are TRBV7-9 and TRBJ2-7; TRBD1 is a possible D gene (6 bases). The germline CDR1 and CDR2 sequences are SEHNR and FQNEAQ (reference sequence). The CDR3 is 12 residues long. Written as DNA, the CDR3 is TGTGCCAGCATCTTAGGGGGTTACGAGCAGTCCTTC. It yields the protein CASILGGYEQSF.

V and J are TRBV20-1 and TRBJ2-5; D remains ambiguous. In germline, CDR1 is DFQATT, CDR2 SNEGSKA (reference sequence). This CDR3 has 10 residues. This CDR3 reads CSAPQETQYF. CDR3 DNA: TGCAGCGCACCCCAAGAGACCCAGTACTTC.